The clone carrying this T cell receptor beta chain was seen repeatedly, ten times or more. Its target is unknown. This specimen comes from a study of early T cells in non-severe SARS-CoV-2 infection. As for the study in general: Alpha and beta chains were unpaired, from unsorted whole-blood bulk RNA. Study-level results: Anti-spike CD8 responses were favored by VDJdb matching, which missed private and CD4 specificities.

In the library, individual cDNA molecules carried attached unique molecular identifiers. TCRdb recomputed calls from the 5' RACE reads with MiXCR, one row per CDR3 protein. The sample carries roughly 34,000 distinct CDR3 sequences, 3.5% to 5% recorded once. CDR1 is SGHTA, CDR2 FQGNSA, per germline. Trimming took off 4 bases at V and 0 bases at J, with 13 bases between the two ends. The CDR3 length is 17 residues. The TCR was taken from an adult who was a healthcare worker with PCR-confirmed SARS-CoV-2 infection or an uninfected control (not recorded which). The genes are TRBV7-2 and TRBJ1-6; TRBD1 might be the D (6 bases). The sample taken for sequencing was whole blood. CDR3 coding DNA: TGTGCCAGCAGCTCTAGGGGGGCCCTCTCCTATAATTCACCCCTCCACTTT. This sequence encodes CASSSRGALSYNSPLHF.